Presented here are 31 T cell receptor beta chains from one specimen sequenced in a study of spatial heterogeneity in lung cancer. Indicated time point: blood at routine non-recurrence follow-up after resection. A single record per CDR3 protein comes from TCRdb applying MiXCR to the 5' RACE reads. The sample holds 30,000 to 35,000 distinct CDR3 sequences; about 10% are singletons and the top ten take over 25%. Sequencing was performed on PBMCs, taken at follow-up. The receptors were sampled from a female donor with early-stage non-small cell lung cancer.

The V gene is TRBV12-3 or TRBV12-4, the J gene TRBJ2-1; 12 bases fit TRBD2. The CDR3 covers 13 residues. V shed 5 bases, J shed 7 bases, and the junction held 0 bases outside the gene matches. DNA for the CDR3: TGTGCCAGCAGTGGACTAGCGGGGAATGAGCAGTTCTTC. Its translation is CASSGLAGNEQFF.

A few counts support this clonotype. The CDR3 sequence is CSAAQGGAPLNTEAFF. The CDR3 coding sequence is TGCAGCGCCGCGCAGGGGGGAGCCCCTCTGAACACTGAAGCTTTCTTT. V gene TRBV29-1 combines with J gene TRBJ1-1, with 7 nucleotides matching TRBD1. Germline assignment: CDR1 SQVTM and CDR2 ANQGSEA. The CDR3 loop spans 16 amino acids. V dropped 7 bases and J dropped 0; count of bases not matched to a gene: 14.

This clonotype was detected many times. The V gene is TRBV12-3 or TRBV12-4, the J gene TRBJ1-2; perhaps TRBD1 as D (5 bases). V dropped 5 bases and J dropped 4 bases, with 14 bases sitting between them. This CDR3 region has 14 residues. The CDR3 region is CASSPLVGRYGYTF. DNA for the CDR3: TGTGCCAGCAGTCCACTCGTGGGACGCTATGGCTACACCTTC.

The rearrangement uses TRBV5-5 and TRBJ2-1, with D perhaps given as TRBD1 or TRBD2 (6 bases each). Trimming took 0 bases from V and 6 from J, leaving 16 bases between them. The CDR3 is made up of 16 amino acids. In germline, CDR1 is SGHKS, CDR2 YYEKEE (reference sequence). CDR3 amino acids: CASSLGGGGPGNEQFF. In DNA, the CDR3 is TGTGCCAGCAGCTTGGGAGGAGGGGGACCAGGCAATGAGCAGTTCTTC.

This clonotype is labeled as medium-sized. The chain employs TRBV6-6 and TRBJ1-3, with D uncertain. The germline CDR1 and CDR2 sequences are MNHNY and SVGAGI (reference sequence). There are 14 residues in the CDR3. V lost 8 bases and J lost 0, with 11 bases in between. CDR3 amino acids: CASVDIYSGNTIYF. DNA of the CDR3: TGTGCCAGCGTCGACATCTACTCTGGAAACACCATATATTTT.

The J gene is TRBJ2-2, the V gene TRBV4-3; the D gene is possibly TRBD2 (7 bases). The CDR3 totals 16 residues. In germline, CDR1 is LGHNA, CDR2 YSLEER. Trimming cost V 0 bases and J 4 bases, with 12 bases left between them. The CDR3 DNA sequence: TGCGCCAGCAGCCAAGATCGGGGGGCCGGCACCGGGGAGCTGTTTTTT. It codes for CASSQDRGAGTGELFF.

This clonotype was seen more than once but under ten times. CDR3 region: CASSQKGQETQYF. The CDR3 bases are TGTGCCAGCTCCCAAAAAGGTCAAGAGACCCAGTACTTC. This chain uses TRBV18 with TRBJ2-5; D call uncertain. Germline CDR1 reads KGHSH; CDR2 reads LQKENI. This CDR3 is 13 amino acids long. V was trimmed by 6 bases and J by 2 bases, leaving 10 bases between them.

CDR3 sequence: CASSLKLASEQYF. The CDR3 DNA follows: TGTGCCAGCAGTTTAAAACTAGCTTCCGAGCAGTACTTC. The chain uses TRBV6-6 and TRBJ2-7; D perhaps matches TRBD2 (6 bases). V lost 4 bases to trimming and J lost 6 bases, with 13 bases between them. From germline, CDR1 is MNHNY and CDR2 SVGAGI (reference sequence). The CDR3 length is 13 residues.

The chain joins TRBV6-1 to TRBJ2-2; no definite D call. Germline V gene sequence: CDR1 MNHNS, CDR2 SASEGT. The CDR3 runs to 14 residues. V gave up 6 bases and J gave up 4 bases, with 12 bases separating them. CDR3 sequence: CASRSDVGTGELFF. The CDR3 DNA reads TGTGCCAGCAGAAGTGATGTTGGCACCGGGGAGCTGTTTTTT.

Many counts were recorded for this clonotype. The CDR3 region has the DNA TGTGCCAGCAGTTCCCTGGGGAGGAACACAGATACGCAGTATTTT. Amino acid sequence: CASSSLGRNTDTQYF. The chain carries TRBV6-5 and TRBJ2-3; TRBD2 might be the D (6 bases). V shed 4 bases and J shed 2 bases, with 13 bases lying between them. Germline V gene lookup returns CDR1 MNHEY and CDR2 SVGAGI. The CDR3 is 15 residues long.

This chain connects TRBV2 to TRBJ1-5; TRBD1 matches 7 bases. This CDR3 region has 14 residues. V shed 6 bases and J 4 bases; nucleotides not matched to a gene: 6. The V gene's germline CDR1 is SNHLY and CDR2 FYNNEI. The CDR3 DNA reads TGTGCCAGCAGCCCCGGGACAGTGAATCAGCCCCAGCATTTT. Its protein product is CASSPGTVNQPQHF. The variable domain in full, with the rest retrieved from reference TRBV2 and TRBJ1-5, is EPEVTQTPSHQVTQMGQEVILRCVPISNHLYFYWYRQILGQKVEFLVSFYNNEISEKSEIFDDQFSVERPDGSNFTLKIRSTKLEDSAMYFCASSPGTVNQPQHFGDGTRLSIL.

The table lists this clonotype with many counts. J is TRBJ1-1 and V is TRBV4-3; TRBD1 matches 7 bases. Germline V lookup: CDR1 LGHNA, CDR2 YSLEER. V shed 4 bases, J shed 1 base, and the junction held 0 bases outside the gene matches. The length of the CDR3 is 13 residues. The CDR3 nucleotides read TGCGCCAGCAGCCGGACAGGGAACACTGAAGCTTTCTTT. Its protein product is CASSRTGNTEAFF.

This clonotype was found many times. The chain uses TRBV21-1 and TRBJ1-5. TRBV21-1 is a pseudogene. CDR3 length: 14 residues. The DNA for the CDR3 is TGTGCCAGCAGCACTAGACAAGACAATCAGCCCCAGCATTTT. It specifies CASSTRQDNQPQHF.

In its sample, this clonotype was seen many times. The rearrangement uses TRBV30 and TRBJ2-1; 10 nucleotides line up with TRBD2. Germline values: CDR1 GTSNPN, CDR2 SVGIG (reference sequence). V lost 1 base and J lost 12; bases outside the gene matches: 9. The CDR3 consists of 14 residues. The CDR3 DNA follows: TGTGCCTGGAGTGGCCTAGCGGGGGTCATTAGGCAGTTCTTC. Translation: CAWSGLAGVIRQFF. The variable domain in full, with the rest retrieved from reference TRBV30 and TRBJ2-1, is SQTIHQWPATLVQPVGSPLSLECTVEGTSNPNLYWYRQAAGRGLQLLFYSVGIGQISSEVPQNLSASRPQDRQFILSSKKLLLSDSGFYLCAWSGLAGVIRQFFGPGTRLTVL.

The chain recombines TRBV7-2 with TRBJ2-7; the D gene is possibly TRBD2 (5 bases). Trimming took 0 bases from V and 0 from J, leaving 6 bases between them. Germline V gives CDR1 SGHTA, CDR2 FQGNSA. This CDR3 has 14 amino acids. CDR3 bases: TGTGCCAGCAGCTTAGCCGGGAACTCCTACGAGCAGTACTTC. Amino acid sequence: CASSLAGNSYEQYF.

The chain joins TRBV5-1 to TRBJ2-6; D tentatively reads TRBD1 or TRBD2 (5 bases each). The CDR3 has 17 residues. Looked up from germline, CDR1 is SGHRS and CDR2 is YFSETQ. V was clipped by 6 bases and J by 0 bases, with 16 bases between them. CDR3 nucleotide sequence: TGCGCCAGCACCCCCCCGGGACGGATCTCTGGGGCCAACGTCCTGACTTTC. Translation gives CASTPPGRISGANVLTF.

This clonotype turned up a few times. The rearrangement uses TRBV28 and TRBJ2-7, with D unclear. Germline V CDR1 and CDR2: MDHEN, SYDVKM. CDR3 length: 14 residues. V dropped 2 bases and J dropped 1 base, with 9 bases sitting between them. CDR3 sequence (DNA): TGTGCCAGCAGTTTACCCCCAGAATCCTACGAGCAGTACTTC. This sequence encodes CASSLPPESYEQYF. Full variable domain (outside the CDR3, taken from reference TRBV28 and TRBJ2-7): DVKVTQSSRYLVKRTGEKVFLECVQDMDHENMFWYRQDPGLGLRLIYFSYDVKMKEKGDIPEGYSVSREKKERFSLILESASTNQTSMYLCASSLPPESYEQYFGPGTRLTVT.

This clonotype was recorded at least ten times. The rearrangement links TRBV11-2 to TRBJ1-1; D not resolved. The germline V gene encodes CDR1 SGHAT and CDR2 FQNNGV. The CDR3 contains 13 residues. Trimming left V 2 bases short and J 1 base short, with 5 bases between. The CDR3, as DNA: TGTGCCAGCAGCTTAACCGGGAACACTGAAGCTTTCTTT. Its translation: CASSLTGNTEAFF. Drawing the rest from reference TRBV11-2 and TRBJ1-1, the complete variable domain is EAGVAQSPRYKIIEKRQSVAFWCNPISGHATLYWYQQILGQGPKLLIQFQNNGVVDDSQLPKDRFSAERLKGVDSTLKIQPAKLEDSAVYLCASSLTGNTEAFFGQGTRLTVV.

Many counts were recorded for this clonotype. V gene TRBV6-6 combines with J gene TRBJ2-5; TRBD2 is a possible D gene (6 bases). The CDR3 sequence is 14 residues long. Germline assignment: CDR1 MNHNY and CDR2 SVGAGI (reference sequence). Trimming shortened V by 2 bases and J by 7 bases, and 14 bases separated the two germline ends. The DNA of the CDR3 is TGTGCCAGCAGTTACAGTACGGGAGACGGGACCCAGTACTTC. It encodes CASSYSTGDGTQYF.

This clonotype was seen many times. The chain carries TRBV7-9 and TRBJ1-5; D not certain. Between the trimmed V and J ends, which lost 4 bases and 10 bases, there was a span of 11 bases. The CDR3 has 12 amino acids. The germline V gene encodes CDR1 SEHNR and CDR2 FQNEAQ (reference sequence). CDR3 bases: TGTGCCAGCAGCTCTTACAATTCACCCCAGCATTTT. It encodes CASSSYNSPQHF.

This clonotype was counted ten times or more. The rearrangement joins TRBV20-1 to TRBJ2-2; a weak D match, TRBD1 (6 bases). The CDR3 is 15 residues long. V lost 5 bases to trimming and J lost 2 bases, with 15 bases between them. Germline CDR1 reads DFQATT; CDR2 reads SNEGSKA (reference sequence). CDR3 in DNA: TGCAGTGCTGCAGGGGTCCTGGCCAACACCGGGGAGCTGTTTTTT. This encodes CSAAGVLANTGELFF.

This clonotype was seen more than once but under ten times. The chain carries TRBV20-1 and TRBJ2-5; D ambiguous. Germline V CDR1 and CDR2: DFQATT, SNEGSKA (reference sequence). The CDR3 loop spans 13 amino acids. Trimming pared 3 bases from V and 1 base from J, leaving 9 bases between. The CDR3: CSASLGPQETQYF. The DNA of the CDR3 is TGCAGTGCTAGTCTAGGCCCCCAAGAGACCCAGTACTTC.

The sample holds a few counts of this clonotype. The chain is built from TRBV20-1 and TRBJ2-3; 9 bases are a match to TRBD2. Germline CDR1 reads DFQATT; CDR2 reads SNEGSKA (reference sequence). J lost 0 bases, V lost 3 bases, and 7 bases had no gene match. CDR3 length equals 16 residues. The chain's CDR3 is CSASFASGGSTDTQYF. Written as DNA, the CDR3 is TGCAGTGCTAGTTTCGCCAGCGGGGGGAGCACAGATACGCAGTATTTT.

The chain is built from TRBV6-2 or TRBV6-3 and TRBJ1-6, with D possibly being TRBD1 (6 bases). Germline CDR1 is MNHEY and CDR2 is SVGEGT. This CDR3 spans 17 amino acids. V lost 5 bases and J 3 bases, leaving 17 bases between the germline ends. Here the CDR3 reads CASSHQGTRNYNSPLHF. CDR3 sequence (DNA): TGTGCCAGCAGTCACCAAGGGACACGCAACTATAATTCACCCCTCCACTTT.

This clonotype appeared a few times. V and J are TRBV12-3 or TRBV12-4 and TRBJ2-4; 8 nucleotides line up with TRBD2. The CDR3 runs to 19 residues. After removal of 4 bases from V and 3 bases from J, the junction contained 17 bases not matched to a gene. CDR3 loop: CASSSLGGSGASGKNIQYF. The CDR3 DNA is TGTGCCAGCAGTTCCCTAGGAGGTAGCGGGGCCTCGGGCAAAAACATTCAGTACTTC.

The V call is TRBV29-1, the J call TRBJ1-2; TRBD1 is a possible D gene (5 bases). Trimming removed 0 bases at V and 7 bases at J, with 15 bases between. The V gene's germline CDR1 is SQVTM and CDR2 ANQGSEA. This CDR3 has 14 amino acids. CDR3 protein: CSVEDLGQGGGYTF. The CDR3 DNA is TGCAGCGTTGAAGATCTAGGGCAGGGAGGTGGCTACACCTTC. The variable domain in full, with the rest retrieved from reference TRBV29-1 and TRBJ1-2, is SAVISQKPSRDICQRGTSLTIQCQVDSQVTMMFWYRQQPGQSLTLIATANQGSEATYESGFVIDKFPISRPNLTFSTLTVSNMSPEDSSIYLCSVEDLGQGGGYTFGSGTRLTVV.

The table lists this clonotype with many counts. The CDR3 region is CSARGFDRVNSYEQYF. The CDR3 region has the DNA TGCAGTGCTAGAGGTTTCGACAGGGTTAATTCCTACGAGCAGTACTTC. This chain links TRBV20-1 with TRBJ2-7; TRBD1 matches at 7 bases. CDR1 and CDR2 (germline): DFQATT, SNEGSKA (reference sequence). This CDR3 contains 16 residues. V lost 1 base and J lost 1; bases outside the gene matches: 10.

The sample holds many counts of this clonotype. The chain joins TRBV30 to TRBJ1-1; 7 nucleotides match TRBD1. Germline trimming cut 5 bases from V and 3 bases from J; bases unmatched to any gene: 3. The CDR3 loop spans 12 amino acids. Germline loops: CDR1 GTSNPN, CDR2 SVGIG (reference sequence). CDR3 residues: CAWADRDTEAFF. CDR3 in DNA: TGTGCCTGGGCCGACAGGGACACTGAAGCTTTCTTT.

This clonotype appeared many times. This chain links TRBV28 with TRBJ2-2; 8 bases fit TRBD1. Germline V gene lookup returns CDR1 MDHEN and CDR2 SYDVKM. The V and J ends lost 6 bases and 2 bases, in that order; junction bases with no gene match: 5. The CDR3 consists of 15 residues. CDR3 amino acids: CASSPGQGNTGELFF. The CDR3 DNA sequence: TGTGCCAGCAGCCCAGGACAGGGAAACACCGGGGAGCTGTTTTTT.

This clonotype has ten or more counts. The rearrangement links TRBV23-1 to TRBJ2-7; 10 bases align to TRBD1. TRBV23-1 is classed as an ORF, of uncertain function. V shed 1 base and J 2 bases; nucleotides not matched to a gene: 5. There are 16 residues in the CDR3. The CDR3 reads CASSQWGTGATYEQYF. In DNA, the CDR3 is TGCGCCAGCAGTCAATGGGGGACAGGGGCAACCTACGAGCAGTACTTC.

This clonotype was recorded a few times. This chain connects TRBV6-2 or TRBV6-3 to TRBJ2-3; tentatively, D is TRBD1 (6 bases). The CDR3 runs 14 residues. V shed 2 bases and J shed 3 bases, with 9 bases lying between them. Germline-derived CDR1 and CDR2 are MNHEY and SVGEGT. The CDR3 spells CASSYEGGTDTQYF. DNA for the CDR3: TGTGCCAGCAGTTACGAAGGGGGAACAGATACGCAGTATTTT.